The clone carrying this T cell receptor (beta chain) was seen at least ten times. Its antigen is undetermined. This specimen belongs to a study of regulatory T cells in long-lasting Graves disease. Study-level findings and limits: Newly diagnosed disease favored TRBV20-1 and TRBJ2-1 over persistent disease.

Time point described: newly diagnosed GD, antithyroid drugs for less than 3 months. PBMC RNA was the source of the TCR library. CDR3 size: 15 residues. Trimming took 2 bases from V and 4 from J, leaving 14 bases between them. The germline V gene has CDR1 KGHSH and CDR2 LQKENI. With iRepertoire HTBI primers and Arm-PCR of CDR3 regions, TCR beta libraries were built. TCRdb re-called the multiplex PCR reads through MiXCR, storing one row per CDR3 protein. The table includes some 600,000 distinct CDR3 sequences, around 15% detected once. The same sample was also studied in work on T cells in Graves' hyperthyroidism and ophthalmopathy. That paper adds: For Graves' hyperthyroidism to be stable, ophthalmopathy could not progress within 18 months. Diagnoses were established using clinical symptoms, serum thyroxine and TRAb, thyroid ultrasound and orbital computed tomography.

Sample: peripheral blood mononuclear cells (PBMCs), taken at new diagnosis, from a patient treated with antithyroid drugs. This TCR derives from a young man with Graves disease. The chain carries TRBV18 and TRBJ1-1; D gene unclear. The CDR3 DNA is TGTGCCAGCTCACCATATAATGTAGAAGCCACTGAAGCTTTCTTT. This encodes CASSPYNVEATEAFF.